Presented here are 5 T cell receptor beta chains from one specimen sequenced in a study of blood T cells in healthy people across ages. A J-beta primer mix and a sample-barcoded 5' primer were used in a second PCR of about 7 to 12 cycles. TCRdb re-derived calls from the 5' RACE reads in MiXCR, one entry per CDR3 protein. The sample shows fewer than 2,000,000 distinct CDR3 sequences, about two fifths of them seen only once. The sample comprised blood. The receptors shown here come from a human donor in good health.

This clonotype was found many times. The chain recombines TRBV29-1 with TRBJ1-1; D is uncertain. V lost 4 bases and J lost 4, with 13 bases in between. Per the germline V gene, CDR1 is SQVTM and CDR2 is ANQGSEA. The CDR3 totals 13 residues. Written as DNA, the CDR3 is TGCAGCGTTGGACGATGGGGTTTCACTGAAGCTTTCTTT. It is translated as CSVGRWGFTEAFF.

This chain connects TRBV9 to TRBJ2-3; 7 nucleotides line up with TRBD1. The V gene's germline CDR1 is SGDLS and CDR2 YYNGEE. The V gene end was trimmed by 6 bases and the J gene end by 2 bases; junction bases not matched to a gene: 6. The CDR3 spans 14 residues. The CDR3 loop is CASTHRGNTDTQYF. The CDR3 DNA sequence: TGTGCCAGCACCCACAGGGGAAACACAGATACGCAGTATTTT.

Remarks on this clonotype: Sequence at one end of the junction differs from germline and may be a read error. The V and J genes are TRBV6-5 and TRBJ2-4, with unresolved D. CDR1 and CDR2 from the germline V gene are MNHEY and SVGAGI. The CDR3 extends over 9 amino acids. CDR3 protein: CTSSQEQYF. The CDR3 DNA reads as TGTACCAGCAGTCAAGAGCAGTACTTC.

The chain combines TRBV4-3 with TRBJ2-7; unclear D gene. The ends were cut back, 0 bases at V and 0 bases at J, with 9 bases in the middle. CDR1 and CDR2 (germline): LGHNA, YSLEER. The length of the CDR3 is 15 residues. The CDR3 bases are TGCGCCAGCAGCCAAGACGGTAGCACCTCCTACGAGCAGTACTTC. This encodes CASSQDGSTSYEQYF.

The chain combines TRBV6-5 with TRBJ2-4; D is unresolved. Gene TRBJ2-5 matches the end of the DNA better, so the J call may be wrong. In germline, CDR1 is MNHEY, CDR2 SVGAGI. The CDR3 sequence is 13 residues long. CDR3 coding DNA: TGTGCCAGCAGTTTGCGGTCTCCAGAGACCCAGTACTTC. Protein: CASSLRSPETQYF.